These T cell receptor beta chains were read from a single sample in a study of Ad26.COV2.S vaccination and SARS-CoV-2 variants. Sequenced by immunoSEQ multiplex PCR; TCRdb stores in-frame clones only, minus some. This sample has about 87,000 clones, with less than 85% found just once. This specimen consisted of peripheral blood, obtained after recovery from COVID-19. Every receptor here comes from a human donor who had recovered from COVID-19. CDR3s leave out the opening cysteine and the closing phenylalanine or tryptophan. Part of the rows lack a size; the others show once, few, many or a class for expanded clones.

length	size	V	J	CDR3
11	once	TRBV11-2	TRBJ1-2	ASRPPDSNGYT
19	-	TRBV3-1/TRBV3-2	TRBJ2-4	APGGHSRKGSGLIAKNIQY
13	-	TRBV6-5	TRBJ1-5	ASSWKGDSNQPQH
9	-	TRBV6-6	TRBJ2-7	ASSYRDEQY
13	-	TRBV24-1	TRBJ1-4	ATSDSDLFGEKLF
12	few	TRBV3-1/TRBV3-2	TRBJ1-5	ASSQVGGGQPQH
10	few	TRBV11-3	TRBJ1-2	ASSSGTYGYT
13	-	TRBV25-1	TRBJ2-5	ASSEFGTLQETQY
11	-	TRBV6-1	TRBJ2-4	ASSELGGLIQY
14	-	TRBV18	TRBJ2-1	ASSPLGLAARLEQF
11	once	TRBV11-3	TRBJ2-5	ASRPGGGETQY
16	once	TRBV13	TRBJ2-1	ASSLDISGRPWGNEQF
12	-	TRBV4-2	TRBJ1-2	ASSQADREGGYT
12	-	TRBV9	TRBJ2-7	ASSVEVGVYEQY
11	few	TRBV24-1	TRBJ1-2	ATSPRRFYGYT
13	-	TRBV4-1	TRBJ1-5	ASSQPRDRNQPQH
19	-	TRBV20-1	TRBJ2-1	SASSLAGAPGHGRGYNEQF
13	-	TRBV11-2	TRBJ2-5	ASSLRGPSGETQY
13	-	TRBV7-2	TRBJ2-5	ASSPRTGYQETQY
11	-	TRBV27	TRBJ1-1	ASSSNLGTEAF
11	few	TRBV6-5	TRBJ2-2	ASSRRPSTELF
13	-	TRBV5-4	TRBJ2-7	ASRAAGTENYEQY
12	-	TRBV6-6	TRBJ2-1	ASRRQGANNEQF
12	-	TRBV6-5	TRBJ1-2	ATRVVRGAYGYT
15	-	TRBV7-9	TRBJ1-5	ASSAEIKVGVFGPQH
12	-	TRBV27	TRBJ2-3	ASSFGLVSDTQY
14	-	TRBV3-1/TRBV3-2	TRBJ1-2	ASSQEALGRGYGYT
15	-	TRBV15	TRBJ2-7	ATSRETTLAGGYEQY
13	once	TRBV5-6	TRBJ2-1	ASSLTGGIGNEQF
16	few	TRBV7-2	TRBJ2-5	ASSQAARGSTIQETQY
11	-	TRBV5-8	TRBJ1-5	ASSSGLNQPQH
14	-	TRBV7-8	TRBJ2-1	ASSPRLAGGYNEQF
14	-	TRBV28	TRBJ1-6	ASLSGGGTSTSPLH
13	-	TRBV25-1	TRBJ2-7	ASSDTGTEAYEQY
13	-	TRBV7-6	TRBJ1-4	ASSSNPEGREKLF
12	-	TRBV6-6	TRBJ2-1	ASSYVQGGNEQF
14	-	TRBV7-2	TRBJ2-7	ASSPRTSGRTYEQY
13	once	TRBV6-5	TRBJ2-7	ASRALTSATYEQY
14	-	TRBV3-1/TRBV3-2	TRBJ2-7	ASSQKLVAEVYEQY
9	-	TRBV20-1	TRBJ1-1	SARDGRRAF
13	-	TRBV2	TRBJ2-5	ASSSYSGGWETQY
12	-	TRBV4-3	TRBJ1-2	ASSQGTPGGGYT
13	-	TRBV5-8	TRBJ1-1	AQRRGPNLNTEAF
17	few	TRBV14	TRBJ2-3	ASSQGSFRRAPSTDTQY
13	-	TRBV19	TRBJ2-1	ASSGTGSSYNEQF
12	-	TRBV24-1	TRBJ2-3	ATSDLGSTDTQY
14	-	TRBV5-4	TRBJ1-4	ASSPWGDRDGEKLF
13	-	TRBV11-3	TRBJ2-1	ASSHQRGGYNEQF
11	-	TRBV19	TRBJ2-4	ASSEAGKNIQY
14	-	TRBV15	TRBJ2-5	ATSRDTGGAGETQY